The clone carrying this T cell receptor (beta chain) was detected many times. Preparation of the TCRbeta library was carried out with unique molecular identifiers. TCRdb recomputed calls from the PCR reads with MiXCR, one row per CDR3 protein. This table holds hundreds of thousands of distinct CDR3 sequences, roughly 15% found once. Germline V gene sequence: CDR1 DFQATT, CDR2 SNEGSKA (reference sequence). The CDR3 runs to 13 residues. V shed 6 bases and J shed 0 bases, with 9 bases lying between them. The sample originates from a study of T-cell reconstitution after alpha-beta-depleted transplantation in children.

The TCR originated in a human donor who donated a stem cell graft to a child with acute myeloid leukemia. This chain joins TRBV20-1 and TRBJ2-4, with D hard to call. Specimen: PBMCs from the stem cell graft donor, collected from the stem cell graft. CDR3: CSAARLAKNIQYF. Written as DNA, the CDR3 is TGCAGTGCAGCCCGACTAGCCAAAAACATTCAGTACTTC.